This T cell receptor (beta chain) emerged from a study of shared clonotypes between healthy human individuals. Study-level findings and limits: The study generally estimated greater richness for naive than memory subsets.

A word on this clone: Antigen unknown.

Profiled with immunoSEQ multiplex PCR; TCRdb holds only in-frame clones, not every one. Of 2.3 million or so clones listed, 85% to 95% are singletons. Source material: naive CD4+ T cells from PBMCs. As for subset: CD45RA+ positively selected. This TCR derives from a man younger than 30 in good health. Some clones in this sample may be carry-over from other donors' samples.

CDR3 residues: CASSMTSGMNTGELFF. In DNA form, the CDR3 reads TGCGCCAGCAGCATGACTAGCGGTATGAACACCGGGGAGCTGTTTTTT. The chain has TRBV5-1 and TRBJ2-2, with 9 positions matching TRBD2. With V trimmed by 4 bases and J by 1 base, 5 bases remained unmatched. This CDR3 has 16 amino acids. The germline V gene encodes CDR1 SGHRS and CDR2 YFSETQ.